One sample yielded the 17 T cell receptor beta chains listed below, sequenced in a study of monozygotic twins with inflammatory bowel disease. TCRdb re-called the 5' RACE reads and gives one entry per CDR3 protein, without DNA. Its table records approximately 200,000 distinct CDR3 sequences. The sequenced sample consisted of blood. These receptors originate from a human donor with ulcerative colitis or Crohn's disease, or a healthy co-twin of an affected twin (not recorded which).

V and J are TRBV29-1 and TRBJ2-7; TCRdb names TRBD2, which stays unverified in the absence of DNA. There are 14 residues in the CDR3. Germline V gene sequence: CDR1 SQVTM, CDR2 ANQGSEA. The CDR3 reads CSVSLAGGPYEQYF.

The chain is built from TRBV11-2 and TRBJ1-1. Germline V lookup: CDR1 SGHAT, CDR2 FQNNGV. The CDR3 spans 13 residues. The CDR3 sequence is CASSAGGGTEAFF.

The V gene is TRBV3-1, the J gene TRBJ1-3; TCRdb indicates TRBD1, and absent DNA this call remains unverified. There are 16 residues in the CDR3. Germline V lookup: CDR1 LGHDT, CDR2 YNNKEL (reference sequence). CDR3 sequence reads: CASSLGPGGSGNTIYF.

The J gene is TRBJ2-7, the V gene TRBV20-1; TCRdb designates TRBD1, a call that cannot be tested without DNA. Germline-derived CDR1 and CDR2 are DFQATT and SNEGSKA (reference sequence). This CDR3 spans 12 amino acids. The CDR3 reads CSASSGSYEQYF.

V gene TRBV27 combines with J gene TRBJ2-7; the D call of TRBD1 rests on TCRdb alone, since no DNA is present to check it. CDR1 is MNHEY and CDR2 is SMNVEV in the germline V gene (reference sequence). The CDR3 spans 16 residues. The CDR3 loop is CASSLSGGHLSYEQYF.

The chain has TRBV9 and TRBJ2-2; TCRdb returns TRBD1, unconfirmable since there is no DNA. CDR3 length equals 16 residues. Germline V gives CDR1 SGDLS, CDR2 YYNGEE. CDR3 sequence: CASSTPGTGNTGELFF.

The chain is built from TRBV5-4 and TRBJ1-2; the TCRdb call, TRBD1, lacks DNA for checking. CDR1 and CDR2 (germline): SGHNT, YYREEE (reference sequence). The CDR3 has 13 residues. The CDR3 protein is CASSLPTGGGYTF.

The chain employs TRBV5-5 and TRBJ1-4; TCRdb reports TRBD1, a call that lacks DNA to check it against. From germline, CDR1 is SGHKS and CDR2 YYEKEE (reference sequence). CDR3 length equals 13 residues. The CDR3 region is CASSPGDNEKLFF.

The chain joins TRBV4-3 to TRBJ1-3. The CDR3 totals 16 residues. The germline V gene has CDR1 LGHNA and CDR2 YSLEER. The CDR3 region is CASSQARTGSGNTIYF.

The V gene is TRBV18, the J gene TRBJ2-1. This CDR3 is built from 14 residues. From germline, CDR1 is KGHSH and CDR2 LQKENI. The CDR3 here is CASSPPPVWNEQFF.

The rearrangement joins TRBV5-1 to TRBJ1-1; the TCRdb call, TRBD1, lacks DNA for checking. Germline loops: CDR1 SGHRS, CDR2 YFSETQ. The CDR3 extends over 15 amino acids. This CDR3 reads CASSPGGGFGTEAFF.

The chain employs TRBV30 and TRBJ1-1; the D gene TCRdb calls, TRBD1, cannot be checked with no DNA. Germline V gene sequence: CDR1 GTSNPN, CDR2 SVGIG (reference sequence). The CDR3 has 15 amino acids. CDR3 protein: CAWIPTWTGNTEAFF.

The V gene is TRBV2, the J gene TRBJ2-5; TCRdb reports TRBD2, a call that lacks DNA to check it against. The length of the CDR3 is 15 residues. CDR1 is SNHLY and CDR2 is FYNNEI in the germline V gene. The CDR3 sequence is CATGLGGLYQETQYF.

This chain links TRBV6-2 or TRBV6-3 with TRBJ2-1; TCRdb calls TRBD2, which cannot be checked without DNA. The germline V gene has CDR1 MNHEY and CDR2 SVGEGT. This CDR3 spans 14 amino acids. The CDR3 spells CASSRLAGGPEQFF.

V is TRBV7-9 and J is TRBJ1-4; absent DNA, TCRdb's TRBD1 call cannot be checked. This CDR3 has 14 amino acids. Germline loops: CDR1 SEHNR, CDR2 FQNEAQ (reference sequence). The CDR3 here is CASSPGEEVSKLFF.

The chain recombines TRBV28 with TRBJ1-5. CDR1 and CDR2 (germline): MDHEN, SYDVKM. This CDR3 spans 13 amino acids. The CDR3 here is CASTPWGNQPQHF.

The V and J genes are TRBV6-1 and TRBJ1-2. Germline V CDR1 and CDR2: MNHNS, SASEGT. The CDR3 contains 15 residues. The CDR3 loop reads CASTDATRTNYGYTF.